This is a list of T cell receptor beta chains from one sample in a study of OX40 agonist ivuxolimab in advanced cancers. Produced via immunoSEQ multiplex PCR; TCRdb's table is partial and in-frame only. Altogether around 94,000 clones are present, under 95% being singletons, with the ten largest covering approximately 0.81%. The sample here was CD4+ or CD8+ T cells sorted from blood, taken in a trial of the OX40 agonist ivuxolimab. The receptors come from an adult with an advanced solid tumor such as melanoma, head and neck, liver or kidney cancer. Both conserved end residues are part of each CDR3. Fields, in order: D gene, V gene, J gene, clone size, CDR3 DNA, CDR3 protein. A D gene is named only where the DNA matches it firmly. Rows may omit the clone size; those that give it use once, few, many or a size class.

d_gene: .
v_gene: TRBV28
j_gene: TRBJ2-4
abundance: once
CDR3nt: TGTGCCAGCAGTTTATCTGCAGGGGACAACATTCAGTACTTC
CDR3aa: CASSLSAGDNIQYF

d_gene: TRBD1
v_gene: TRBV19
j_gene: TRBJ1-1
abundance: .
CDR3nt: TGTGCCAGTAGTATAGTCTTAGGGCAGGGGGACACTGAAGCTTTCTTT
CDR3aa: CASSIVLGQGDTEAFF

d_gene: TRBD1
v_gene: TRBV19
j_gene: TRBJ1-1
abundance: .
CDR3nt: TGTGCCAGTAGTCCCCTACAGGGGAGTACTGAAGCTTTCTTT
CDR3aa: CASSPLQGSTEAFF

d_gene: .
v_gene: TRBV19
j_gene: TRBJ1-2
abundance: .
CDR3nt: TGTGCCAGTAGTATAGGGGGACACATAAACTATGGCTACACCTTC
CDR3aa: CASSIGGHINYGYTF

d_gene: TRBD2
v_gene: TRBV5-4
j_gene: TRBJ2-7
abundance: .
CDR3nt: TGTGCCAGCAGCTCCGGGACTAGCCCGAGGGAGCAGTACTTC
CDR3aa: CASSSGTSPREQYF

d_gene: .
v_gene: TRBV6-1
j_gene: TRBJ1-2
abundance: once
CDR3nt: TGTGCCAGCAGCGACCGGACAGCAATCGTTGGCTACACCTTC
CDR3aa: CASSDRTAIVGYTF

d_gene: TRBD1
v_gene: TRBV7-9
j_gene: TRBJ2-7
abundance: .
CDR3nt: TGTGCCAGCAGCCCAGGGGGCCAGAGATCCTACGAGCAGTACTTC
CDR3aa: CASSPGGQRSYEQYF

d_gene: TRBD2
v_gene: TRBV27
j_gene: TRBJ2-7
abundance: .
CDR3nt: TGTGCCAGCAGAAAGACGCGGGGTAGCGGGCCAACCTACGAGCAGTACTTC
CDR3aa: CASRKTRGSGPTYEQYF

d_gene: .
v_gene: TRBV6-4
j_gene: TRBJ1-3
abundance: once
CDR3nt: TGTGCCAGCAGTGAATCCGGCCAGATCTTCCCCTCTGGAAACACCATATATTTT
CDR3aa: CASSESGQIFPSGNTIYF

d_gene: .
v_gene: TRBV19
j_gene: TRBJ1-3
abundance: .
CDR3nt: TGTGCCAGTAGTAACACGCGGGGATCCGGAAACACCATATATTTT
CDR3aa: CASSNTRGSGNTIYF

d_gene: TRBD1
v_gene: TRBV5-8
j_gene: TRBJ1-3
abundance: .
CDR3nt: TGTGCCAGCAGCATACCGGGACAGTCCTTCGGCAACACCATATATTTT
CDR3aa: CASSIPGQSFGNTIYF

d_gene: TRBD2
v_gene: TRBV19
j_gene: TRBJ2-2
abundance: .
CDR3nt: TGTGCCAGTACCAGGACTAGCGGGTCGAACACCGGGGAGCTGTTTTTT
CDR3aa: CASTRTSGSNTGELFF

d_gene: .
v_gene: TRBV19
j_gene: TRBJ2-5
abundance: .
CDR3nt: TGTGCCAGTAGTGCGACCTGGGACAAGGAGACCCAGTACTTC
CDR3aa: CASSATWDKETQYF

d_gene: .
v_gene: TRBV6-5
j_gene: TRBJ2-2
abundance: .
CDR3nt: TGTGCCAGCTGCAGACAGACCGGGGAGCTGTTTTTT
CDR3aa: CASCRQTGELFF

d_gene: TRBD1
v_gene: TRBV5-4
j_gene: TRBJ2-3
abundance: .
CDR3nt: TGTGCCAGCAGCTCAACAGGGGGCGCGGATACGCAGTATTTT
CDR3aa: CASSSTGGADTQYF

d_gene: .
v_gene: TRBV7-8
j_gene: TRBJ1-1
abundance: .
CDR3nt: TGTGCCAGCAGCGACCCCAGGGGCGAGGGTTTAGGGACGAACACTGAAGCTTTCTTT
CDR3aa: CASSDPRGEGLGTNTEAFF

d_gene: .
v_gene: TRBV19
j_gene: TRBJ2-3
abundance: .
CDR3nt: TGTGCCAGTAGTATTTCTGGGAGCGCAGATACGCAGTATTTT
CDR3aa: CASSISGSADTQYF

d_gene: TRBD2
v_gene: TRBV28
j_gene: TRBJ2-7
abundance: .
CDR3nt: TGTGCCAGCAGTTTATGGTCGCTAGCGGGAGGAACCTACGAGCAGTACTTC
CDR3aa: CASSLWSLAGGTYEQYF

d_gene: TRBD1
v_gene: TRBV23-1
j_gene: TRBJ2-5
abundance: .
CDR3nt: TGCGCCAGCTCCGGGACAGTCGGTGAGACCCAGTACTTC
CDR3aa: CASSGTVGETQYF

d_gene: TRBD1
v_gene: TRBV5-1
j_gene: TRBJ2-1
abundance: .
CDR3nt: TGCGCCAGCAGTCTTCGACAGGGGTACGATGAGCAGTTCTTC
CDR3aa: CASSLRQGYDEQFF

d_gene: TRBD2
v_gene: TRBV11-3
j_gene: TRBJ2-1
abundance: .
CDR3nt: TGTGCCAGCAGCTTATTGGAGCGGGGGAACAATGAGCAGTTCTTC
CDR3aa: CASSLLERGNNEQFF

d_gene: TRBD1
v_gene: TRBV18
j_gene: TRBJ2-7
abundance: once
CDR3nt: TGTGCCAGCTCACCGGGGCAGGGGGCATACGAGCAGTACTTC
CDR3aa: CASSPGQGAYEQYF

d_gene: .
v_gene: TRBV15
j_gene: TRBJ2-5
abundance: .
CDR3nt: TGTGCCACCAGCAAGTACAGGGCCCAAGAGACCCAGTACTTC
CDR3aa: CATSKYRAQETQYF

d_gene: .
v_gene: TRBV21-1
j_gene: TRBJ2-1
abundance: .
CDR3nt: TGTGCCAGCAGCGGGAGGGACGGACTAGCGGGAAACAAAACCTACAATGAGCAGTTCTTC
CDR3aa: CASSGRDGLAGNKTYNEQFF

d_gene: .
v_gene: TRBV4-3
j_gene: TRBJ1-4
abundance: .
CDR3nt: TGCGCCAGCAGCCAAGGGGGTGCGTGGCGGGATGAAAAACTGTTTTTT
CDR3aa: CASSQGGAWRDEKLFF

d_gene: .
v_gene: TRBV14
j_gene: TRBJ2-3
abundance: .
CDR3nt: TGTGCCAGCAGCCAAGAGTGGGGAGATACGCAGTATTTT
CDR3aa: CASSQEWGDTQYF

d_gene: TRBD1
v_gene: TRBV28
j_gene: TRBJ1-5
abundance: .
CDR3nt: TGTGCCAGCAATACCAGGGGGTTCAGCAATCAGCCCCAGCATTTT
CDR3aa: CASNTRGFSNQPQHF

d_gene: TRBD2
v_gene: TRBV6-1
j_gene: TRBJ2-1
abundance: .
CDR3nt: TGTGCCAGCAGAGATAGCGGGAATTACAATGAGCAGTTCTTC
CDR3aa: CASRDSGNYNEQFF

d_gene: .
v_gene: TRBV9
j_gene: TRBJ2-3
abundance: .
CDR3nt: TGTGCCAGCAGCGTAGAGGCAGGAAGGCGTGGATACTCTTCAGATACGCAGTATTTT
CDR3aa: CASSVEAGRRGYSSDTQYF

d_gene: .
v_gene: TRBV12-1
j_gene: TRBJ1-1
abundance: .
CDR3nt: TGTGCCAGCAGCCAGGGCGCAGGGAACACTGAAGCTTTCTTT
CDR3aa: CASSQGAGNTEAFF

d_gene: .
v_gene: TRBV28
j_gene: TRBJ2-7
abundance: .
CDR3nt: TGTGCCAGCAGTTTAGCGGGACAGTCCTACGAGCAGTACTTC
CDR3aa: CASSLAGQSYEQYF

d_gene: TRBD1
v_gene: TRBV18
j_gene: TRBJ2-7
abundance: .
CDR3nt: TGTGCCAGCTCACCGGGACAGGGGCGGGTGTACGAGCAGTACTTC
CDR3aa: CASSPGQGRVYEQYF

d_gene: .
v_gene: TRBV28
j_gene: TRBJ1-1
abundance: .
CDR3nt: TGTGCCAGCAGTTTTGCTGTCCGCAGGCGGGGTGAAGCTTTCTTT
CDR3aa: CASSFAVRRRGEAFF

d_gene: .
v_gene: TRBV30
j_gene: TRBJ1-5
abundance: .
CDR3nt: TGTGCCTGGAGGGCCGGACGGGCCAGCCAAGGGCCCCAGCATTTT
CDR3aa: CAWRAGRASQGPQHF

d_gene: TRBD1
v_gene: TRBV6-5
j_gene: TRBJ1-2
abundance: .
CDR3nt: TGTGCCAGCAGGCCGACAGGGTACTATGGCTACACCTTC
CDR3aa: CASRPTGYYGYTF

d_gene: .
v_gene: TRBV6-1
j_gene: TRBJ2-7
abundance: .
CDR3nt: TGTGCCAGCAGTAACCGCATGGGGAACTACGAGCAGTACTTC
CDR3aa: CASSNRMGNYEQYF

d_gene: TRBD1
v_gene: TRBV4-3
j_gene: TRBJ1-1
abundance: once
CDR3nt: TGCGCCAGCAGCCAAGATCGCAGGGGGACCGCTGAAGCTTTCTTT
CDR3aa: CASSQDRRGTAEAFF

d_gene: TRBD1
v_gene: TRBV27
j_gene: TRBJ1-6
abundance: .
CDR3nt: TGTGCCAGCAGTTTGAACAGGGACAGGGAGAACAATTCACCCCTCCACTTT
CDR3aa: CASSLNRDRENNSPLHF

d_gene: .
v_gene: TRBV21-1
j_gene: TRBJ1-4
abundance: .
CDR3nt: TGTGCCAGCAGCAAAAGTGCTTGGGGGACAGGGGGGGAAAAACTGTTTTTT
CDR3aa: CASSKSAWGTGGEKLFF

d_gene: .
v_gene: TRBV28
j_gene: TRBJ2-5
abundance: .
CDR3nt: TGTGCCAGCAGGGAGGGGGGACAAGAGACCCAGTACTTC
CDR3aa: CASREGGQETQYF

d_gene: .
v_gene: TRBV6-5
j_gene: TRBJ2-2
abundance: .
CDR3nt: TGTGCCGCAAGCAGGGCCGGGGAGCTGTTTTTT
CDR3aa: CAASRAGELFF

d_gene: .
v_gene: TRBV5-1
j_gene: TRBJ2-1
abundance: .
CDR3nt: TGCGCCAGCAGCCTTAGAGCGGGCGGCTCCTACAATGAGCAGTTCTTC
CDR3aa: CASSLRAGGSYNEQFF

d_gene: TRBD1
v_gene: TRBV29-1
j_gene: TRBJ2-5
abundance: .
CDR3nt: TGCAGCGTTGTGCCGGCGGGGGACAGGGGAACCCAAGAGACCCAGTACTTC
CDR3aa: CSVVPAGDRGTQETQYF

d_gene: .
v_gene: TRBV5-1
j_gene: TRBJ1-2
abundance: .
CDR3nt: TGCGCCAGCAGTCCAGGGGCAGCGAGTAGTAACTATGGCTACACCTTC
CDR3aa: CASSPGAASSNYGYTF

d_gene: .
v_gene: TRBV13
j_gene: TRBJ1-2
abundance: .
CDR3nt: TGTGCCAGCAGCTTAGTAGGACAGAACTATGGCTACACCTTC
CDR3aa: CASSLVGQNYGYTF

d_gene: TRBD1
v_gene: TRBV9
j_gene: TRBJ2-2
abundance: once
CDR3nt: TGTGCCAGCAGCCTAACGGGGACAGCGAACACCGGGGAGCTGTTTTTT
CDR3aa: CASSLTGTANTGELFF

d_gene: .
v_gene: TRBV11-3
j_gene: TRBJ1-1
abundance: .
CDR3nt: TGTGCCAGCAGCTTAAGCCCGAACACTGAAGCTTTCTTT
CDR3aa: CASSLSPNTEAFF

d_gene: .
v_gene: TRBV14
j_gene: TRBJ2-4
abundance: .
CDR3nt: TGTGCCAGCAGCCAATGGGGCCCCCCAAACATTCAGTACTTC
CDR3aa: CASSQWGPPNIQYF

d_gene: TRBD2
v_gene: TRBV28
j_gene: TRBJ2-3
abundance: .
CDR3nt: TGTGCCAGCAGTAAACTAGCGGGGATTGGACTTAGCCCAGATACGCAGTATTTT
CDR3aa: CASSKLAGIGLSPDTQYF

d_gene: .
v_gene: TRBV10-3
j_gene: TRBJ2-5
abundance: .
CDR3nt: TGTGCCATCAGTGAGTCAGAGGGAGAAGAGACCCAGTACTTC
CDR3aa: CAISESEGEETQYF